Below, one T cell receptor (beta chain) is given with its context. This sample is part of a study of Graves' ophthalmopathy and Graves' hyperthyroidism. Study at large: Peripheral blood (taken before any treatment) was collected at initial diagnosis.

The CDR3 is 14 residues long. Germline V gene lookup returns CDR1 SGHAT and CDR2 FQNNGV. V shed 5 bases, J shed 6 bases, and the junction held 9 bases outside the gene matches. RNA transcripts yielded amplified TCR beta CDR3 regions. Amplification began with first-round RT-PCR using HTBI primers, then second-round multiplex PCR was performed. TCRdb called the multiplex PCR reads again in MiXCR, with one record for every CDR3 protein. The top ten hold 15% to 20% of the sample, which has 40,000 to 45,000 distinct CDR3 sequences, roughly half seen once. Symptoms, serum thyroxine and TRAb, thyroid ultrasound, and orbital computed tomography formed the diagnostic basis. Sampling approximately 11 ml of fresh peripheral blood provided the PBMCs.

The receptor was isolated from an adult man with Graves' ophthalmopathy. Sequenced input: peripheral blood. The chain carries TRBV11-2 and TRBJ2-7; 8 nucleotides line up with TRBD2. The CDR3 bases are TGTGCCAGCAGCCGGGGGGGCTCGAAAAGCGAGCAGTACTTC. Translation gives CASSRGGSKSEQYF. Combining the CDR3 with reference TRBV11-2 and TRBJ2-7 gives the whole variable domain EAGVAQSPRYKIIEKRQSVAFWCNPISGHATLYWYQQILGQGPKLLIQFQNNGVVDDSQLPKDRFSAERLKGVDSTLKIQPAKLEDSAVYLCASSRGGSKSEQYFGPGTRLTVT.